This T cell receptor (beta chain) was sequenced during a study of T cells in Graves' hyperthyroidism and ophthalmopathy (dated 2019 in TCRdb). As for the study more broadly: Peripheral blood was sampled at the time of initial diagnosis, prior to any treatment. An independent validation cohort of 18 to 20 hyperthyroidism patients and about 15 patients who later progressed to ophthalmopathy tested prospective prediction of ophthalmopathy. The study also compared thyroid tissue and blood T-cell repertoires from more than five Graves' hyperthyroidism patients. The approximately 95 discovery patients were divided at random into training and test sets in a 7:3 ratio. After sampling, hyperthyroidism patients received methimazole starting at 30 mg daily, and ophthalmopathy patients received high-dose intravenous methylprednisolone. According to the paper, TCR Vbeta CDR3 sequencing was carried out on about 140 peripheral blood samples, which came from 40 to 45 ophthalmopathy, some 73 hyperthyroidism and approximately 17 progressor patients. To identify distinguishing TCR V-J signatures, a discovery cohort of 100 patients was used, comprising 40 to 45 with Graves' ophthalmopathy and 57 with stable Graves' hyperthyroidism. On the study overall, not on this receptor specifically: No statistical method was used to fix the sample size in advance, and group allocation was not hidden from the investigators. A 13 V-J signature model separated ophthalmopathy from stable hyperthyroidism, with about 88% sensitivity and 81.08% specificity in cross-validation and 80%/75% in testing. Blood samples also contained most of the expanded thyroid clonotypes (frequency above 0.001), which suggests that blood repertoires may reflect thyroid immune responses. In validation, the model predicted progression to ophthalmopathy a median of approximately 6.3 months before onset, with around 70% sensitivity and just under 75% specificity.

This clonotype showed up many times. Which antigen it targets is not known. Per-nucleotide qualities are absent, and no much larger clonotype sits a single base away. The TCR beta CDR3 regions were amplified from the RNA transcripts. The TCR CDR3 was subjected to a first round of RT-PCR using the HTBI primer set and the Qiagen OneStep RT-PCR kit. Libraries were constructed in a second round of multiplex PCR, after which size selection and purification were performed. Sequencing of the libraries was done on an Illumina HiSeq2000 using paired-end 100 bp reads. Per the original workflow: Raw data were processed with SOAPnuke, discarding reads with adapters, uncalled bases, mean Phred below 15, or no exact constant-primer or identifier match. High-quality paired reads were merged with COPE v1.2.5, and unique nucleotide sequences were defined as clonotypes. Clonotypes were aligned to IMGT TRBV, TRBD and TRBJ reference segments using MiTCR v1.1. Analysis was restricted to V-J combinations with a frequency above 0.0001, which covered 99.2% of repertoires. A TCS score was defined as the ratio of F50 (clonal expansion) to E x V (chaos), with BLOSUM62-based TCRdist applied between CDR3 peptides within each V-J. Welch's t-statistics and random forest reduced roughly 540 V-J features to around 14, which were used in a naive Bayes classifier (R e1071). The Morisita-Horn index was used to measure how similar the thyroid and blood repertoires were. TCRdb handled the public reads itself, with Q25 trimming in fastp and clone calling in MiXCR, and kept productive beta chains. Each record represents a unique CDR3 protein, reported with the most common genes and DNA among its rows. TCRdb's processing, not the authors', yielded these V and J calls. Present in this sample are 750,000 to 950,000 distinct CDR3 sequences, about two fifths of which were seen just once. The ten largest clones represent approximately 10% of the sample.

Stable Graves' hyperthyroidism was defined as the absence of progression to ophthalmopathy over 18 months of follow-up. Hyperthyroidism patients were newly diagnosed, had a disease duration of under 2 months, and were aged 18 to 65 years. Patients with uncontrolled infections, other autoimmune diseases, pregnancy or lactation were excluded. Clinical symptoms, serum thyroxine and TRAb, thyroid ultrasound, and orbital computed tomography formed the basis for the diagnoses. Ficoll-Paque density gradient centrifugation was used to isolate PBMCs from 9.5 to 10 ml of fresh peripheral blood. Trizol reagent was used to extract total RNA, and RNA quality was then checked on an Agilent 2100 Bioanalyzer. The specimen was blood. This TCR derives from a man in his late teens or twenties with Graves' hyperthyroidism.

The bases read TGTGCCAGCAGCTTAGCGGAGGAACAGCCCCAGCATTTT. Translation gives CASSLAEEQPQHF. The chain couples TRBV7-9 to TRBJ1-5; the D gene identity is not certain. V was cut back by 0 bases and J by 7 bases, leaving a gap of 7 bases between them. CDR1 SEHNR and CDR2 FQNEAQ are derived from the germline V gene (reference sequence). Spanning cysteine to phenylalanine, the CDR3 consists of 13 amino acids. Only the CDR3 part of the read is kept: 39 bases, read in frame from the first base.